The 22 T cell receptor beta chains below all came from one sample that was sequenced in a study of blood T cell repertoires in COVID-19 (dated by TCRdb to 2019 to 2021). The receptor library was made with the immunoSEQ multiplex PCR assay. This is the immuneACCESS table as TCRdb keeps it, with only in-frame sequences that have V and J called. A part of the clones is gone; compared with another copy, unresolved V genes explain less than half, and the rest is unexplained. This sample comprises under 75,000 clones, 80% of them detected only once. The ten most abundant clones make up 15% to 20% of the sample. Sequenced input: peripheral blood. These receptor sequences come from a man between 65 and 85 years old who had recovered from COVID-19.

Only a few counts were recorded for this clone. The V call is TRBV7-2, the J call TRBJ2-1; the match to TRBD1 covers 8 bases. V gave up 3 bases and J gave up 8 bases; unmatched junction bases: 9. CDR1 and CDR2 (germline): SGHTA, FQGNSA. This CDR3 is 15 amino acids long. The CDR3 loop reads CASSLVGTGIDEQFF. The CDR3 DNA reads TGTGCCAGCAGCTTGGTCGGGACAGGTATCGATGAGCAGTTCTTC.

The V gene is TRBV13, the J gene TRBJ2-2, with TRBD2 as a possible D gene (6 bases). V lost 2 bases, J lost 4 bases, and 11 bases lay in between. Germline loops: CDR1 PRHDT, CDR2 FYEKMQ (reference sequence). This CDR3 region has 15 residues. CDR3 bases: TGTGCCAGCAGCTTATTAGCGGAGAGCACCGGGGAGCTGTTTTTT. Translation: CASSLLAESTGELFF.

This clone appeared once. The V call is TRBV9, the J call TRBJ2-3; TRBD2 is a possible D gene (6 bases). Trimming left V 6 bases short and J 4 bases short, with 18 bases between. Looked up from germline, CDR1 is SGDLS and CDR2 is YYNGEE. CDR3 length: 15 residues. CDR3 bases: TGTGCCAGCACCGTCCGGGGCGGGGTGGCAGATACGCAGTATTTT. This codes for CASTVRGGVADTQYF. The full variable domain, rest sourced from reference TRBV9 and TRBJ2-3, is DSGVTQTPKHLITATGQRVTLRCSPRSGDLSVYWYQQSLDQGLQFLIQYYNGEERAKGNILERFSAQQFPDLHSELNLSSLELGDSALYFCASTVRGGVADTQYFGPGTRLTVL.

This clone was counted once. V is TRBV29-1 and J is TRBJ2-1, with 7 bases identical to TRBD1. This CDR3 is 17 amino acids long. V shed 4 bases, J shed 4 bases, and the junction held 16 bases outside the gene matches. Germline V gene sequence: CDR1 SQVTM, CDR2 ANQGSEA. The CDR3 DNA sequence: TGCAGCGTTGGTCTAAAAGCACAGGGGCGCCTATACAATGAGCAGTTCTTC. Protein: CSVGLKAQGRLYNEQFF.

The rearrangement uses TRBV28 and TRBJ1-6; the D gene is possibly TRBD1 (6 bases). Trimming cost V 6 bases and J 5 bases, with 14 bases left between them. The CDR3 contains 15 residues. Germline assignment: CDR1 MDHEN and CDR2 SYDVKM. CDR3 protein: CASRHPQGDNSPLHF. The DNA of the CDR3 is TGTGCCAGCAGACACCCACAGGGTGATAATTCACCCCTCCACTTT.

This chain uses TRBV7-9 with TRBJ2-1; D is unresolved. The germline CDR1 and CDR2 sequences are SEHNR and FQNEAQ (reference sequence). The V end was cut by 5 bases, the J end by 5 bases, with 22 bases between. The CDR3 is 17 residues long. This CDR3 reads CASSPPTPAILDNEQFF. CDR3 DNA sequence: TGTGCCAGCAGCCCTCCTACGCCCGCTATTTTGGACAATGAGCAGTTCTTC. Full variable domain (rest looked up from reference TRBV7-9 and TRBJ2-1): DTGVSQNPRHKITKRGQNVTFRCDPISEHNRLYWYRQTLGQGPEFLTYFQNEAQLEKSRLLSDRFSAERPKGSFSTLEIQRTEQGDSAMYLCASSPPTPAILDNEQFFGPGTRLTVL.

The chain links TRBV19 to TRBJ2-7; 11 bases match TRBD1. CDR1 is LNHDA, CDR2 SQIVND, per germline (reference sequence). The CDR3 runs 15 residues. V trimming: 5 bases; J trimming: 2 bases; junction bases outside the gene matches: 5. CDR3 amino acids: CASSASGQGAYEQYF. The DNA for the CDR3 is TGTGCCAGTAGTGCCTCGGGACAGGGGGCCTACGAGCAGTACTTC.

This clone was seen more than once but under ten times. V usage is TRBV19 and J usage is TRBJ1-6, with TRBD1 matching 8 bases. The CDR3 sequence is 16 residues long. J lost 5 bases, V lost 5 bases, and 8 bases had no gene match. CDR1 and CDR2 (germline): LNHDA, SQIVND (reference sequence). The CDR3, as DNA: TGTGCCAGTAGTCCCCAGGGGGCAGGAAATAATTCACCCCTCCACTTT. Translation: CASSPQGAGNNSPLHF.

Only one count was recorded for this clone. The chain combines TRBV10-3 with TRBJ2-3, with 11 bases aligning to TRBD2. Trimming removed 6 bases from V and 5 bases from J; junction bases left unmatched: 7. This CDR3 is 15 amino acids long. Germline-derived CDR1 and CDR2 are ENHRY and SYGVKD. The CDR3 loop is CAISSSGGAKDTQYF. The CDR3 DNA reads TGTGCCATCAGCAGTAGCGGGGGGGCGAAAGATACGCAGTATTTT.

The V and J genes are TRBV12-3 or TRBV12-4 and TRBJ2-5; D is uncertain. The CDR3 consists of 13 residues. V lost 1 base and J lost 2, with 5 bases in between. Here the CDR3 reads CASSLEQQETQYF. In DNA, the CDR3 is TGTGCCAGCAGTTTAGAACAGCAAGAGACCCAGTACTTC.

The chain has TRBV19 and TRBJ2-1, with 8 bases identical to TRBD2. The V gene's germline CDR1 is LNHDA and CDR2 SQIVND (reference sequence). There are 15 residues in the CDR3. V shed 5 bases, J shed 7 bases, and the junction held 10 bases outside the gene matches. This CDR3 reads CASSPEPGTRNEQFF. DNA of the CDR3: TGTGCCAGTAGTCCAGAGCCCGGGACTAGGAATGAGCAGTTCTTC.

The CDR3 region has the DNA TGTGCCAGCAGCTTTCCCGGGACTAGCCGATTTCATGAGCAGTTCTTC. Translation gives CASSFPGTSRFHEQFF. The gene calls are TRBV5-8 and TRBJ2-1, with 9 bases fitting TRBD2. CDR3 length equals 16 residues. Losses at the gene ends were 2 bases for V and 8 bases for J; bases not matched to a gene: 11. The germline gives CDR1 SGHTS, CDR2 YDEGEE.

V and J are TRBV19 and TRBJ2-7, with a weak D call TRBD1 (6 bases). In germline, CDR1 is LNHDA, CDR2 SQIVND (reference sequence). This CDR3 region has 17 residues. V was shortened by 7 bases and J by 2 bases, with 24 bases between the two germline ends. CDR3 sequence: CASTITHAGQLAYEQYF. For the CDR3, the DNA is TGTGCCAGTACCATCACCCACGCTGGACAGTTGGCCTACGAGCAGTACTTC. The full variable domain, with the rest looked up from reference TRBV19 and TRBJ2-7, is DGGITQSPKYLFRKEGQNVTLSCEQNLNHDAMYWYRQDPGQGLRLIYYSQIVNDFQKGDIAEGYSVSREKKESFPLTVTSAQKNPTAFYLCASTITHAGQLAYEQYFGPGTRLTVT.

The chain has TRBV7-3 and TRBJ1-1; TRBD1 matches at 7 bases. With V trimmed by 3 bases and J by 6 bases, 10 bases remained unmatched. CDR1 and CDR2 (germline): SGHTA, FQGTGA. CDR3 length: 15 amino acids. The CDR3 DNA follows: TGTGCCAGCAGCTTGTCCGGGGACAGTGTTGCTGAAGCTTTCTTT. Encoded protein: CASSLSGDSVAEAFF.

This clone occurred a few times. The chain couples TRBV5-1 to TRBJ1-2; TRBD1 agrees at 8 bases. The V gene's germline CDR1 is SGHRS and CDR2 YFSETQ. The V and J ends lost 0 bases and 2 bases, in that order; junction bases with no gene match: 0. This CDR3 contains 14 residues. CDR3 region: CASSLDRGNYGYTF. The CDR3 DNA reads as TGCGCCAGCAGCTTGGACAGGGGGAACTATGGCTACACCTTC.

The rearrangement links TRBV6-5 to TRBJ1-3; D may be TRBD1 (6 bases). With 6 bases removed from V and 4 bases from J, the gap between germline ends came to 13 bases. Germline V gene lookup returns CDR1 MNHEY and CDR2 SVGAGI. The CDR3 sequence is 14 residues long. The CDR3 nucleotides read TGTGCCAGCAGGGCGGGGGCTGCAGGAAACACCATATATTTT. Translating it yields CASRAGAAGNTIYF.

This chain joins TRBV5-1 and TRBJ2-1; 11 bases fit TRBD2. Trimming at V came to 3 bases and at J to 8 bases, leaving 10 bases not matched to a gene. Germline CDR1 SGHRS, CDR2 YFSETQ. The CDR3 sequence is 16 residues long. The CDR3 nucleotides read TGCGCCAGCAGCTCTTTAGCGGGAGGGCGGGCCGATGAGCAGTTCTTC. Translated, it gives CASSSLAGGRADEQFF.

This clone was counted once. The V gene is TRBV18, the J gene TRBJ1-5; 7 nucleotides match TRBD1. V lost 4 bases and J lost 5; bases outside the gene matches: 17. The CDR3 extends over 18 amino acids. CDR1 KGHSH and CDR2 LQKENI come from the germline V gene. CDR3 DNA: TGTGCCAGCTCACAACAGGGGCCGCAAATTGCTTCATATCAGCCCCAGCATTTT. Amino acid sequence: CASSQQGPQIASYQPQHF.

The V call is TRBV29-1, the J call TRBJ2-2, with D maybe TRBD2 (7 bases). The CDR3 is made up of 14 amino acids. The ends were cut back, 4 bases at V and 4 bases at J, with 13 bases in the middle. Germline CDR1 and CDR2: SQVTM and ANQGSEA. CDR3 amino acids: CSVGEGEGTGELFF. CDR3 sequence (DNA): TGCAGCGTTGGTGAGGGGGAGGGCACCGGGGAGCTGTTTTTT.

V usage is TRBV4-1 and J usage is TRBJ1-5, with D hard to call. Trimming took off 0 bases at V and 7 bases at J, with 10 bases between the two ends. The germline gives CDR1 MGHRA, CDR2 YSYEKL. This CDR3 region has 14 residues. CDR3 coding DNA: TGCGCCAGCAGCCAAGAAAGCGGACGCCAGCCCCAGCATTTT. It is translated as CASSQESGRQPQHF.

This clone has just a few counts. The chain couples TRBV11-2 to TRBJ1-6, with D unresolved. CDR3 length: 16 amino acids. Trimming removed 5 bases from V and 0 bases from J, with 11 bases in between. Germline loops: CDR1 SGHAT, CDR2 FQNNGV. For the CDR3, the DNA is TGTGCCAGCAGCGCCCGCCGGGACTCCTATAATTCACCCCTCCACTTT. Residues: CASSARRDSYNSPLHF. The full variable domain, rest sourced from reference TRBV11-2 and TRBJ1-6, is EAGVAQSPRYKIIEKRQSVAFWCNPISGHATLYWYQQILGQGPKLLIQFQNNGVVDDSQLPKDRFSAERLKGVDSTLKIQPAKLEDSAVYLCASSARRDSYNSPLHFGNGTRLTVT.

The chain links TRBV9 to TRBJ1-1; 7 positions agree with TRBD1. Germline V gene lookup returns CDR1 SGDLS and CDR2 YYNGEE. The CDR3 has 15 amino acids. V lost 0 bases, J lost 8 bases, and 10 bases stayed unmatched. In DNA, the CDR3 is TGTGCCAGCAGCGTAGAGGGGGCCGGTTCGACGGAAGCTTTCTTT. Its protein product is CASSVEGAGSTEAFF.